Here is one T cell receptor (beta chain) with its context. Its antigen remains unidentified. These data belong to a study of CD8 T cells in ankylosing spondylitis. MiXCR, run by TCRdb on the 5' RACE reads, gives a single entry per CDR3 protein. The data show approximately 340,000 distinct CDR3 sequences, approximately 14% seen once. Notes on the study in general: Earlier work had already found some motif variants in reactive arthritis synovial fluid and blood.

The sequencing input was blood, either unsorted or a sorted T cell fraction (not recorded which). This TCR was sampled from a male donor with ankylosing spondylitis or in good health (not recorded which).

The CDR3 bases are TGTGCCATTCGAGACGGCTCTGGGGCCAACGTCCTGACTTTC. Amino acids: CAIRDGSGANVLTF. J is TRBJ2-6 and V is TRBV10-3; D is unresolved. The germline V gene has CDR1 ENHRY and CDR2 SYGVKD. The CDR3 contains 14 residues. V was clipped by 9 bases and J by 0 bases, with 9 bases between them.